Following are 30 T cell receptor beta chains from one sample sequenced in a study of T cell responses to AZD1222 COVID-19 vaccine. Sequenced by immunoSEQ multiplex PCR; TCRdb stores in-frame clones only, minus some. Of about 180,000 clones in the sample, around nine tenths are singletons; the top ten hold 1.5% to 2%. Specimen: peripheral blood, collected 28 days after the second AZD1222 dose. The source of these receptors is an adult who received the AZD1222 COVID-19 vaccine.

CDR3 sequence (DNA): TGCGCCAGCAGTGCCCCGGGGGCTGAAGCTTTCTTT. It encodes CASSAPGAEAFF. This chain links TRBV10-1 with TRBJ1-1; TRBD1 is a possible D gene (5 bases). The V gene lost 4 bases and the J gene lost 6 bases, with 9 bases spanning the gap. CDR1 is WNHNN, CDR2 SYGVQD, per germline (reference sequence). The CDR3 runs to 12 residues.

The chain is built from TRBV7-9 and TRBJ2-3; 10 bases match TRBD2. CDR1 is SEHNR and CDR2 is FQNEAQ in the germline V gene (reference sequence). The CDR3 has 17 residues. V lost 4 bases and J lost 4; bases outside the gene matches: 11. CDR3 nucleotide sequence: TGTGCCAGCAGCTCGTTACTAGCGGGAAGGGATGCAGATACGCAGTATTTT. It is translated as CASSSLLAGRDADTQYF.

This chain links TRBV20-1 with TRBJ2-7, with D hard to call. This CDR3 is 13 amino acids long. The germline V gene has CDR1 DFQATT and CDR2 SNEGSKA (reference sequence). V was trimmed by 3 bases and J by 0 bases, leaving 9 bases between them. CDR3 coding DNA: TGCAGTGCTAGTAACTCATACTCCTACGAGCAGTACTTC. Amino acids: CSASNSYSYEQYF.

V gene TRBV23-1 combines with J gene TRBJ2-2; D might be TRBD2 (5 bases). TRBV23-1 is recorded as an ORF, its role being uncertain. Trimming shortened V by 3 bases and J by 0 bases, and 11 bases separated the two germline ends. There are 16 residues in the CDR3. The CDR3 DNA follows: TGCGCCAGCAGTCATAAGGGAGCCTCGAACACCGGGGAGCTGTTTTTT. It specifies CASSHKGASNTGELFF.

The V call is TRBV11-3, the J call TRBJ2-1; 14 nucleotides align to TRBD2. J was trimmed by 10 bases and V by 4 bases; bases with no gene match: 18. This CDR3 is 19 amino acids long. Germline lookup yields CDR1 SGHNT and CDR2 YENEEA. The CDR3 sequence is CASSSTLGRGLAGVREQFF. In nucleotides, the CDR3 is TGTGCCAGCAGCTCTACACTCGGGAGGGGACTAGCGGGAGTCCGGGAGCAGTTCTTC.

V is TRBV4-2 and J is TRBJ2-3; D might be TRBD2 (6 bases). This CDR3 comprises 16 residues. Germline V gene sequence: CDR1 LGHNA, CDR2 YNFKEQ. V shed 1 base and J shed 2 bases, with 13 bases lying between them. The chain's CDR3 is CASSQGGDLFTDTQYF. The CDR3 nucleotides read TGTGCCAGCAGCCAAGGGGGGGATCTTTTCACAGATACGCAGTATTTT.

V usage is TRBV25-1 and J usage is TRBJ1-1; 7 nucleotides agree with TRBD1. The CDR3 runs 14 residues. Unmatched junction bases numbered 6, after V lost 8 bases and J lost 0 bases. Germline lookup yields CDR1 MGHDK and CDR2 SYGVNS. CDR3 residues: CASGGDSLNTEAFF. DNA of the CDR3: TGTGCCAGCGGGGGGGACAGCTTGAACACTGAAGCTTTCTTT.

The chain carries TRBV27 and TRBJ1-2; D gene uncertain. Germline assignment: CDR1 MNHEY and CDR2 SMNVEV (reference sequence). Trimming cost V 2 bases and J 7 bases, with 11 bases left between them. This CDR3 has 13 residues. The CDR3 reads CASSLDPGAGYTF. The CDR3 nucleotides read TGTGCCAGCAGTTTAGATCCCGGAGCTGGCTACACCTTC.

The chain links TRBV5-3 to TRBJ2-5; D is possibly TRBD1 (6 bases). TRBV5-3 has ORF status, its function being uncertain. V was trimmed by 4 bases and J by 4 bases, leaving 17 bases between them. The CDR3 runs 15 residues. CDR3 protein: CARSRAARGGETQYF. The CDR3 DNA is TGTGCCAGAAGCCGGGCTGCCAGGGGTGGAGAGACCCAGTACTTC.

The V call is TRBV7-2, the J call TRBJ2-2, with 7 bases matching TRBD1. Germline assignment: CDR1 SGHTA and CDR2 FQGNSA. The CDR3 totals 15 residues. Trimming took 5 bases from V and 7 from J; bases not matched to a gene: 10. In DNA form, the CDR3 reads TGTGCCAGCAGCCGGGACAGCACCTCGGTCGGGGAGCTGTTTTTT. Translation: CASSRDSTSVGELFF.

This sequence joins TRBV5-1 and TRBJ2-1, with D possibly being TRBD1 (5 bases). CDR3 length: 15 amino acids. Germline V lookup: CDR1 SGHRS, CDR2 YFSETQ. Trimming took 2 bases from V and 4 from J, leaving 13 bases between them. The DNA for the CDR3 is TGCGCCAGCAGCTTCGGGCAGGGAACGTACAATGAGCAGTTCTTC. Its protein product is CASSFGQGTYNEQFF.

J is TRBJ1-5 and V is TRBV12-5; 7 nucleotides line up with TRBD1. Germline values: CDR1 LGHNT, CDR2 FRNRAP. This CDR3 spans 15 amino acids. Losses at the gene ends were 8 bases for V and 2 bases for J; bases not matched to a gene: 9. Here the CDR3 DNA reads TGTGCTAGTCCCACAGGGGAGTGGGGCAATCAGCCCCAGCATTTT. This gives the protein CASPTGEWGNQPQHF. The variable domain in full, with the rest retrieved from reference TRBV12-5 and TRBJ1-5, is DARVTQTPRHKVTEMGQEVTMRCQPILGHNTVFWYRQTMMQGLELLAYFRNRAPLDDSGMPKDRFSAEMPDATLATLKIQPSEPRDSAVYFCASPTGEWGNQPQHFGDGTRLSIL.

The chain combines TRBV30 with TRBJ2-7; 7 bases fit TRBD1. V dropped 2 bases and J dropped 6; count of bases not matched to a gene: 7. The CDR3 runs 13 residues. The germline gives CDR1 GTSNPN, CDR2 SVGIG (reference sequence). The CDR3 DNA is TGTGCCTGGAGTCGACTACAGGGGTCCGAGCAGTACTTC. It is translated as CAWSRLQGSEQYF.

The chain links TRBV27 to TRBJ2-2; the D gene is possibly TRBD1 (5 bases). This CDR3 is built from 14 residues. The V gene lost 1 base and the J gene lost 6 bases, with 9 bases spanning the gap. Germline V lookup: CDR1 MNHEY, CDR2 SMNVEV (reference sequence). CDR3 protein: CASSLYEGAGELFF. CDR3 nucleotide sequence: TGTGCCAGCAGTTTATATGAAGGGGCCGGGGAGCTGTTTTTT.

The chain couples TRBV4-3 to TRBJ1-2; TRBD1 agrees at 8 bases. The ends lost 0 bases at V and 7 bases at J; junction bases unmatched: 4. The germline V gene encodes CDR1 LGHNA and CDR2 YSLEER. The CDR3 totals 14 residues. CDR3 region: CASSQDQGATGYTF. The CDR3 coding sequence is TGCGCCAGCAGCCAAGATCAGGGGGCAACTGGCTACACCTTC.

Comments on this clone: At the DNA level, this CDR3 is encoded by other sequences in the same sample as well. The chain's CDR3 is CASSYSGTPNTEAFF. The CDR3 coding sequence is TGTGCCAGCAGTTACTCAGGGACACCGAACACTGAAGCTTTCTTT. This chain joins TRBV6-5 and TRBJ1-1; D possibly corresponds to TRBD1 (6 bases). The V gene's germline CDR1 is MNHEY and CDR2 SVGAGI. The CDR3 runs 15 residues. With 0 bases removed from V and 1 base from J, the gap between germline ends came to 9 bases.

The V and J genes are TRBV2 and TRBJ1-3, with D possibly matching TRBD1 (6 bases). Trimming stripped 2 bases from V and 2 bases from J, with 7 bases between. Germline V gene data show CDR1 as SNHLY and CDR2 as FYNNEI. The CDR3 is 14 residues long. The CDR3 reads CASSENRAGNTIYF. CDR3 nucleotides: TGTGCCAGCAGTGAAAACAGGGCTGGAAACACCATATATTTT.

This chain uses TRBV7-9 with TRBJ1-2; D is unresolved. The length of the CDR3 is 14 residues. In germline, CDR1 is SEHNR, CDR2 FQNEAQ (reference sequence). V was pared by 2 bases and J by 3 bases, with 10 bases between. The CDR3 loop reads CASSLRSADYGYTF. CDR3 bases: TGTGCCAGCAGCTTACGGTCCGCTGACTATGGCTACACCTTC.

This CDR3 reads CASSTTGGDTQYF. CDR3 coding DNA: TGTGCCAGCAGCACCACTGGGGGGGATACGCAGTATTTT. The chain uses TRBV11-3 and TRBJ2-3, with D maybe TRBD2 (6 bases). Trimming shortened V by 5 bases and J by 6 bases, and 12 bases separated the two germline ends. This CDR3 is built from 13 residues. Per germline, CDR1 SGHNT and CDR2 YENEEA. The whole variable domain, filled in from reference TRBV11-3 and TRBJ2-3, reads EAGVVQSPRYKIIEKKQPVAFWCNPISGHNTLYWYLQNLGQGPELLIRYENEEAVDDSQLPKDRFSAERLKGVDSTLKIQPAELGDSAVYLCASSTTGGDTQYFGPGTRLTVL.

The chain links TRBV3-1 (or the pseudogene TRBV3-2) to TRBJ2-3, with 12 bases matching TRBD2. The CDR3 length is 16 residues. In germline, CDR1 is LGHDT, CDR2 YNNKEL (reference sequence). The V segment lost 3 bases and the J segment 6 bases; nucleotides outside the gene matches: 7. In DNA, the CDR3 is TGTGCCAGCAGCCACACTAGCGGGGGGCGTAGGGATACGCAGTATTTT. Translating gives CASSHTSGGRRDTQYF.

This chain links TRBV12-3 or TRBV12-4 with TRBJ2-2; D is perhaps TRBD2 (5 bases). The CDR3 has 13 amino acids. V gave up 5 bases and J gave up 7 bases, with 11 bases separating them. This chain's CDR3 is CASSPPGDGELFF. CDR3 sequence (DNA): TGTGCCAGCAGTCCTCCCGGGGACGGGGAGCTGTTTTTT.

Here the CDR3 reads CASMGLVMDEQFF. CDR3 sequence (DNA): TGTGCCAGCATGGGATTAGTTATGGATGAGCAGTTCTTC. The chain joins TRBV27 to TRBJ2-1; D not resolved. Germline values: CDR1 MNHEY, CDR2 SMNVEV (reference sequence). V was clipped by 7 bases and J by 8 bases, with 15 bases between them. This CDR3 is built from 13 residues.

The chain carries TRBV28 and TRBJ1-3; 9 bases map to TRBD1. Looked up from germline, CDR1 is MDHEN and CDR2 is SYDVKM. The CDR3 is made up of 14 amino acids. Trimming cost V 5 bases and J 4 bases; bases outside gene matches: 3. CDR3 sequence reads: CASSGTGTGNTIYF. The DNA for the CDR3 is TGTGCCAGCAGTGGGACAGGGACCGGAAACACCATATATTTT.

V usage is TRBV7-8 and J usage is TRBJ1-5; D gene ambiguous. The CDR3 runs 15 residues. Germline V gives CDR1 SGHVS, CDR2 FQNEAQ. V shed 3 bases and J shed 0 bases, with 9 bases lying between them. CDR3 in DNA: TGTGCCAGCAGCTTGGCCCAACTTAGCAATCAGCCCCAGCATTTT. Translation gives CASSLAQLSNQPQHF.

The CDR3 loop is CASSSDTDTQYF. For the CDR3, the DNA is TGTGCCAGCAGTTCCGACACAGATACGCAGTATTTT. The J gene is TRBJ2-3, the V gene TRBV6-5; D ambiguous. The CDR3 is 12 amino acids. The V end lost 4 bases, the J end lost 2 bases, and 4 bases lay between the germline ends. The germline gives CDR1 MNHEY, CDR2 SVGAGI.

V is TRBV7-7 and J is TRBJ1-4; 9 nucleotides line up with TRBD1. V lost 6 bases, J lost 7 bases, and 12 bases stayed unmatched. The CDR3 covers 16 residues. Per germline, CDR1 SSHAT and CDR2 FNYEAQ (reference sequence). The CDR3 reads CASRARDREDSEKLFF. In DNA form, the CDR3 reads TGTGCCAGCAGGGCTCGGGACAGGGAGGATAGTGAAAAACTGTTTTTT. Complete variable domain (other parts from reference TRBV7-7 and TRBJ1-4): GAGVSQSPRYKVTKRGQDVTLRCDPISSHATLYWYQQALGQGPEFLTYFNYEAQPDKSGLPSDRFSAERPEGSISTLTIQRTEQRDSAMYRCASRARDREDSEKLFFGSGTQLSVL.

The V gene is TRBV19, the J gene TRBJ2-2; no reliable D call. The CDR3 spans 10 residues. Germline values: CDR1 LNHDA, CDR2 SQIVND (reference sequence). V shed 9 bases and J shed 7 bases, with 6 bases lying between them. The CDR3: CARMHGELFF. The CDR3 coding sequence is TGTGCCAGAATGCACGGGGAGCTGTTTTTT. The entire variable domain, with the rest obtained from reference TRBV19 and TRBJ2-2, is as follows: DGGITQSPKYLFRKEGQNVTLSCEQNLNHDAMYWYRQDPGQGLRLIYYSQIVNDFQKGDIAEGYSVSREKKESFPLTVTSAQKNPTAFYLCARMHGELFFGEGSRLTVL.

The V gene is TRBV5-1, the J gene TRBJ1-1; 7 nucleotides match TRBD1. The V gene end was trimmed by 1 base and the J gene end by 5 bases; junction bases not matched to a gene: 8. Germline assignment: CDR1 SGHRS and CDR2 YFSETQ. The CDR3 extends over 15 amino acids. CDR3 residues: CASSLRTGAGTEAFF. As DNA, the CDR3 is TGCGCCAGCAGCTTGCGTACAGGGGCCGGGACTGAAGCTTTCTTT.

The J gene is TRBJ1-2, the V gene TRBV10-3, with TRBD1 identical over 7 bases. The V gene's germline CDR1 is ENHRY and CDR2 SYGVKD. This CDR3 region has 13 residues. J was trimmed by 2 bases and V by 7 bases; bases with no gene match: 4. The CDR3 DNA reads as TGTGCCATCACAACGGGACAGAACTATGGCTACACCTTC. This translates into CAITTGQNYGYTF.

The chain combines TRBV12-3 or TRBV12-4 with TRBJ1-1; 8 nucleotides match TRBD1. The CDR3 contains 13 residues. Germline trimming cut 7 bases from V and 0 bases from J; bases unmatched to any gene: 1. CDR3 sequence reads: CASTRGLNTEAFF. The CDR3 DNA reads as TGTGCCAGCACCAGGGGGCTGAACACTGAAGCTTTCTTT.